This T cell receptor beta chain was obtained from a study of blood T cell repertoires in COVID-19 (TCRdb year 2020). For the study in its entirety: The collaborator samples originated in the United States, Italy and Spain and spanned the acute and convalescent phases of COVID-19. Sample metadata almost always included a de-identified subject ID, COVID-19 status, age in years and sex. Deeply sampled blood TCRbeta repertoires from subjects exposed to, actively infected with, or recovered from COVID-19 were included in the dataset. The repertoires were released in a freely available public database intended as a resource for research on the immune response to SARS-CoV-2. HLA class I and class II types, where available, came from metadata supplied by the sample provider rather than from assay-based typing. The samples were drawn from the first 160 participants of the ongoing ImmuneRACE study and from over 950 subjects provided by 6 global collaborators. The prospective study material was composed of cDNA or gDNA derived from T cells, B-cell-depleted T cells, or PBMCs.

The immunoSEQ Assay, a bias-controlled multiplex PCR, was used to amplify TCRbeta CDR3 regions from genomic DNA. As for how the authors treated the data: The number of nucleated cells in each sample was estimated by amplification of reference gene primers within the assay. Sequence reads were collapsed and filtered to measure the absolute abundance of every unique TCRbeta CDR3 rearrangement. For each sample, productive Simpson clonality was calculated by taking the square root of Simpson's diversity index across productive rearrangements. What TCRdb holds here is the immuneACCESS table cut down to in-frame rearrangements. Part of the clones is not present; checked against another copy, under half of the missing clones reflect an unresolved V gene, and the others are unexplained. V and J calls and clone size come straight from that table; D and trimming were deduced from the DNA. The sample yields 140,000 or so clones; roughly 85% were counted once. The ten largest account for less than 3% of the sample.

Inclusive of the bounding cysteine and phenylalanine, the CDR3 is 14 residues long. Only the CDR3 portion is preserved as DNA: 42 bases, with reading frame beginning at the first base. CDR1 and CDR2 (MNHEY, SVGAGI) derive from the germline V gene. Trimmed from V: 5 bases; trimmed from J: 5 bases; junction bases lacking a gene match: 7. What the authors observed across the whole study: The amount of clinical and demographic metadata varied by source and participant and was provided uncurated.

Whole blood was collected in K2EDTA tubes by collaborating institutions according to the institutions' own protocols. For TCRbeta analysis, collaborators shipped samples as frozen whole blood, isolated PBMCs, or DNA extracted from either of those sample types. A remark on this clone: No cognate antigen has been identified for it. Base qualities are not recorded, but no much larger clone differs from it by a single base.

Sequenced sample: peripheral blood. Recombination linked TRBV6-5 to TRBJ2-5; TRBD2 agrees with 8 junctional bases. The source is a man aged 50-60 years with acute or convalescent COVID-19. The DNA sequence reads TGTGCCAGCAGTACCCCCCAGCGGGGGGAGACCCAGTACTTC. The encoded protein is CASSTPQRGETQYF.